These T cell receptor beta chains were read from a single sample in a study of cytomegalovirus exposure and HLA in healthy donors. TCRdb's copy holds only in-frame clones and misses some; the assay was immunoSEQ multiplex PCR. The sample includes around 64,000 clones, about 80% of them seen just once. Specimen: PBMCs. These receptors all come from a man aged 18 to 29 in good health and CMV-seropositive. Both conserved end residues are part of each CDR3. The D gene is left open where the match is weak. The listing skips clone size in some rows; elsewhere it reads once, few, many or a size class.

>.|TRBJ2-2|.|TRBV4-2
TGTGCCAGCAGCCCCGAGTTGGGGGAGCTGTTTTTT
CASSPELGELFF
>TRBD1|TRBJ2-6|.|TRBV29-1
TGCAGCTTTCGGGACAGCTACTCATCTGGGGCCAACGTCCTGACTTTC
CSFRDSYSSGANVLTF
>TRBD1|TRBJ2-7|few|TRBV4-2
TGTGCCAGCAGCCAATCAACTGTGACAGGGGAGCAGTACTTC
CASSQSTVTGEQYF
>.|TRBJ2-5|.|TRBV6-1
TGTGCCAGCAGTGTTCAGGGGATTCGAGAGACCCAGTACTTC
CASSVQGIRETQYF
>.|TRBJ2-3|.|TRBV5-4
TGTGCCAGCAGCCCTCCGGACCCGACAGAGCAGTATTTT
CASSPPDPTEQYF
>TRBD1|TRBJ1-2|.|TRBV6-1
TGTGCCAGCGCCCCGGGACAGGGCTATGGCTACACCTTC
CASAPGQGYGYTF
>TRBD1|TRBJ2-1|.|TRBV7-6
TGTGCCAGCACCTTTGAACGGGACAGGGGGCTGGATGAGCAGTTCTTC
CASTFERDRGLDEQFF
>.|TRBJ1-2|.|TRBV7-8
TGTGCCAGCAGCTTAGAGGGGGCTAACTATGGCTACACCTTC
CASSLEGANYGYTF
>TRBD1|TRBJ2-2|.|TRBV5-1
TGCGCCAGCAGCTTAGGGGGCCGGAACACCGGGGAGCTGTTTTTT
CASSLGGRNTGELFF
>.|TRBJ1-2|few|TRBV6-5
TGTGCCAGCAGGCTATCGAAGGGAACGGGGGGCTACACCTTC
CASRLSKGTGGYTF
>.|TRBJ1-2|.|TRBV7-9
TGTGCCAGCAGCTTCTCAGGGTCTAACTATGGCTACACCTTC
CASSFSGSNYGYTF
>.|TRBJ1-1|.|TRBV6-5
TGTGCCAGCAGCAGTGTAATGAACACTGAAGCTTTCTTT
CASSSVMNTEAFF
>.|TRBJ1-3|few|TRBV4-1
TGCGCCAGCAGCCAAGGTTCCGGGAACACCATATATTTT
CASSQGSGNTIYF
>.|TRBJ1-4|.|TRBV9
TGTGCCAGCAGCGTCGATTGGCAGTCTAATGAAAAACTGTTTTTT
CASSVDWQSNEKLFF
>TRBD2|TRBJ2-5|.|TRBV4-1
TGCGCCAGCAGCTTACGACTAGCGGGGGAGGAGACCCAGTACTTC
CASSLRLAGEETQYF
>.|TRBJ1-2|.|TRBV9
TGTGCCAGCAGCGTAGCTGTCAGGGACTATGGCTACACCTTC
CASSVAVRDYGYTF
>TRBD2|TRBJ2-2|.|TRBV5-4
TGTGCCAGCAGAGCGGGGCCCATCACCGGGGAGCTGTTTTTT
CASRAGPITGELFF
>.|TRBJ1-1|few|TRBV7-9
TGTGCCAGCGCAGGAGGGGTTCCTGAAGCTTTCTTT
CASAGGVPEAFF
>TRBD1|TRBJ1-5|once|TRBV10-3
TGTGCCATCAGTCCGACAGGGGGAAGCAATCAGCCCCAGCATTTT
CAISPTGGSNQPQHF
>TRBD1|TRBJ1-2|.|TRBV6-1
TGTGCCAGCACCAGGACAGGGAAGAGCTACACCTTC
CASTRTGKSYTF
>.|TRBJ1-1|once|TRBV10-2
TGCGCCACCGCCCTCGGGGATGGCACTGAAGCTTTCTTT
CATALGDGTEAFF
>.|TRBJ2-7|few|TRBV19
TGTGCCAGTAGTATCGGGGGCTACGAGCAGTACTTC
CASSIGGYEQYF
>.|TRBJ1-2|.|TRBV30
TGTGCCTGGAGTGTAAGCCATGGCTACACCTTC
CAWSVSHGYTF
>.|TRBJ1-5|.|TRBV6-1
TGTGCCAGCAGAGCGGGTCATCAGCCCCAGCATTTT
CASRAGHQPQHF
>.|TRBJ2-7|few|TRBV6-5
TGTGCCAGCAGTTACCGGAGGTGGCTGGAGCAGTACTTC
CASSYRRWLEQYF
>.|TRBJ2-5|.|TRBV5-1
TGCGCCAGCAGCTTGGGGCGGGGCCAAGAGACCCAGTACTTC
CASSLGRGQETQYF
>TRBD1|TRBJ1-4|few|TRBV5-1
TGCGCCAGCAGCTTGGCAGGGGGCGATGAAAAACTGTTTTTT
CASSLAGGDEKLFF
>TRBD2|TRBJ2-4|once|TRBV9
TGTGCCAGCAGCGTAGGCGGGGGGCCGGGGAACATTCAGTACTTC
CASSVGGGPGNIQYF
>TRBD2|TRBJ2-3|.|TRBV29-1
TGCAGCGTTGATGTTGCGGGGGGGAGCACAGATACGCAGTATTTT
CSVDVAGGSTDTQYF
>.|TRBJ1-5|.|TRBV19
TGTGCCAGTAGTAGGACAGTTGGACAGCCCCAGCATTTT
CASSRTVGQPQHF
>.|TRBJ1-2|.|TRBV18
TGTGCCAGCTCACCTGGCAGGGGCGGAGATGGCTACACCTTC
CASSPGRGGDGYTF
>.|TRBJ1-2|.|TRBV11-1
TGTGCCAGCAGCTTCCGCCAGGGTGTCTATGGCTACACCTTC
CASSFRQGVYGYTF
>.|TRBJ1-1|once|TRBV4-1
TGCGCCAGCAGCCCCCAACAGGCCCTGAACACTGAAGCTTTCTTT
CASSPQQALNTEAFF
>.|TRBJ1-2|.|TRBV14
TGTGCCAGCAGCCCTACCGGGGGAGTCTATGGCTACACCTTC
CASSPTGGVYGYTF
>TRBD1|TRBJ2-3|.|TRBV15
TGTGCCACCAGCCCCACAGGGGGCCCAGATACGCAGTATTTT
CATSPTGGPDTQYF
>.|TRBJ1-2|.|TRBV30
TGTGCCTGGGGGGGGGAGGGGCCTTATGGCTACACCTTC
CAWGGEGPYGYTF
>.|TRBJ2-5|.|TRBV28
TGTGCCAGCAGTACCCAGGGTGGAGAGACCCAGTACTTC
CASSTQGGETQYF
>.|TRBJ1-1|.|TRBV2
TGTGCCAGCAGTCGGACAGACTACACTGAAGCTTTCTTT
CASSRTDYTEAFF
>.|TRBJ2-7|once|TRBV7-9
TGTGCCAGCAGCTTATCCAGCTACGAGCAGTACTTC
CASSLSSYEQYF
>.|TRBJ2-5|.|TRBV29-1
TGCAGCGTCCAAGAGAGGGCGAACCAAGAGACCCAGTACTTC
CSVQERANQETQYF
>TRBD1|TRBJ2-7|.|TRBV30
TGTGCCTGGAACCTAGACAGGGGTTTAGGCGAGCAGTACTTC
CAWNLDRGLGEQYF
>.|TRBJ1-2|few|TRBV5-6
TGTGCCAGCAGCTTTCGTCCGGGGGGCTACACCTTC
CASSFRPGGYTF
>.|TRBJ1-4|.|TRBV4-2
TGTGCCAGCAGCGGTTCGGGGAATGAAAAACTGTTTTTT
CASSGSGNEKLFF
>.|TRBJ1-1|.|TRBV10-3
TGTGCCATCAGCCCAGGGGTGAACACTGAAGCTTTCTTT
CAISPGVNTEAFF
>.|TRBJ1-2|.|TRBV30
TGTGCCTGGAGTGTACCTGGTCAGGGGCACTATGGCTACACCTTC
CAWSVPGQGHYGYTF
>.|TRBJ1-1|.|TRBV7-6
TGTGCCAGCAGCTTAAATTCGGGGGAAAATATAGGTGAAGCTTTCTTT
CASSLNSGENIGEAFF
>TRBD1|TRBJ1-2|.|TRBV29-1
TGCAGCGTACAGGGGGAGGTTAACTATGGCTACACCTTC
CSVQGEVNYGYTF
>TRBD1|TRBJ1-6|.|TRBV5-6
TGTGCCAGCAGCTACAGGGGTGGGTCCTATAATTCACCCCTCCACTTT
CASSYRGGSYNSPLHF
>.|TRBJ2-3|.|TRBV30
TGTGCCTGGAGTGGGGGGGGCGCAGATACGCAGTATTTT
CAWSGGGADTQYF
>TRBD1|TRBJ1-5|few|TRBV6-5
TGTGCCAGCAGCCCGGGACAGGGCACCCAGCCCCAGCATTTT
CASSPGQGTQPQHF
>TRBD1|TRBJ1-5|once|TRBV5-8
TGTGCCAGCAGCGCCGGGACAGGGGGCTCGGGTCAGCCCCAGCATTTT
CASSAGTGGSGQPQHF
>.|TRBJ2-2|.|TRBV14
TGTGCCAGCAGCCAAGACGACACCGGGGAGCTGTTTTTT
CASSQDDTGELFF